The 17 T cell receptor beta chains reported below all come from one sample, sequenced in a study of OX40 agonist ivuxolimab in advanced cancers. Assay: immunoSEQ multiplex PCR; the TCRdb copy retains only in-frame clones and omits some. The sample has more than 50,000 clones, 80% to 95% seen once; the top ten hold over 15%. Source: CD4+ or CD8+ T cells sorted from blood, taken in a trial of the OX40 agonist ivuxolimab. All receptors come from an adult with an advanced solid tumor such as melanoma, head and neck, liver or kidney cancer.

V gene TRBV7-9 combines with J gene TRBJ1-3; no firm D call. The CDR3 is 15 residues long. V was clipped by 1 base and J by 0 bases, with 7 bases between them. The germline V gene has CDR1 SEHNR and CDR2 FQNEAQ (reference sequence). The CDR3 loop is CASSLGLLSGNTIYF. The CDR3 DNA sequence: TGTGCCAGCAGCTTAGGCCTCCTCTCTGGAAACACCATATATTTT.

As regards this clone: A junction end diverges from the germline sequence, so it may reflect a read error. The rearrangement joins TRBV5-8 to TRBJ2-1; TRBD1 aligns across 7 bases. The germline V gene encodes CDR1 SGHTS and CDR2 YDEGEE. This CDR3 is 12 amino acids long. CDR3 nucleotide sequence: TGTGCCAGCAGCTTGATTGAGGGACAGTTACTCTTC. This sequence encodes CASSLIEGQLLF.

The chain couples TRBV5-1 to TRBJ2-3; D is possibly TRBD1 (5 bases). In germline, CDR1 is SGHRS, CDR2 YFSETQ. The CDR3 length is 14 residues. V lost 4 bases, J lost 2 bases, and 11 bases lay in between. The CDR3 loop is CASSTARATDTQYF. CDR3 coding DNA: TGCGCCAGCAGCACCGCCAGGGCCACAGATACGCAGTATTTT.

V is TRBV28 and J is TRBJ1-5; no definite D call. Germline CDR1 is MDHEN and CDR2 is SYDVKM. Between the trimmed V and J ends, which lost 0 bases and 2 bases, there was a span of 11 bases. This CDR3 comprises 16 residues. The CDR3 nucleotides are TGTGCCAGCAGTTTATGGACCCCGAATGGCAATCAGCCCCAGCATTTT. Translating gives CASSLWTPNGNQPQHF.

CDR3 residues: CASSLETRRYEQYF. Written as DNA, the CDR3 is TGTGCCAGCAGCCTCGAGACGAGGCGGTACGAGCAGTACTTC. J is TRBJ2-7 and V is TRBV7-9; no reliable D call. The CDR3 runs 14 residues. Trimming took off 5 bases at V and 4 bases at J, with 15 bases between the two ends. Germline V gene lookup returns CDR1 SEHNR and CDR2 FQNEAQ (reference sequence).

This chain joins TRBV7-2 and TRBJ2-1, with TRBD2 matching 8 bases. Germline values: CDR1 SGHTA, CDR2 FQGNSA. This CDR3 comprises 16 residues. J was trimmed by 2 bases and V by 4 bases; bases with no gene match: 7. CDR3 residues: CASSSHSGLAYNEQFF. In DNA form, the CDR3 reads TGTGCCAGCAGCTCCCACTCGGGACTAGCCTACAATGAGCAGTTCTTC.

The gene calls are TRBV5-5 and TRBJ2-7; D is unresolved. This CDR3 is built from 14 residues. CDR1 SGHKS and CDR2 YYEKEE come from the germline V gene (reference sequence). The V end was cut by 2 bases, the J end by 0 bases, with 9 bases between. The CDR3 DNA reads TGTGCCAGCAGCTTCTACCTAGGCTCCTACGAGCAGTACTTC. It yields the protein CASSFYLGSYEQYF.

V gene TRBV4-1 combines with J gene TRBJ2-7; D remains ambiguous. V gave up 4 bases and J gave up 2 bases, with 9 bases separating them. Germline V CDR1 and CDR2: MGHRA, YSYEKL. The CDR3 is 13 residues long. The CDR3 sequence: CASSPWEAYEQYF. CDR3 sequence (DNA): TGCGCCAGCAGCCCCTGGGAAGCCTACGAGCAGTACTTC.

The chain has TRBV10-1 and TRBJ1-4; D uncertain. V gave up 3 bases and J gave up 0 bases, with 8 bases separating them. Germline loops: CDR1 WNHNN, CDR2 SYGVQD (reference sequence). CDR3 length: 15 amino acids. This chain's CDR3 is CASSEGLATNEKLFF. In DNA form, the CDR3 reads TGCGCCAGCAGTGAAGGTCTAGCAACTAATGAAAAACTGTTTTTT.

In the case of this clone: Other DNA sequences in this specimen translate into the identical CDR3. The V and J genes are TRBV27 and TRBJ2-1; D ambiguous. The V gene's germline CDR1 is MNHEY and CDR2 SMNVEV (reference sequence). The CDR3 runs 11 residues. Trimming stripped 7 bases from V and 3 bases from J, with 4 bases between. The CDR3 sequence: CASTLYNEQFF. Here the CDR3 DNA reads TGTGCCAGCACCCTCTACAATGAGCAGTTCTTC.

This chain joins TRBV2 and TRBJ1-6; D is uncertain. Trimming pared 5 bases from V and 9 bases from J, leaving 8 bases between. The CDR3 has 12 amino acids. Germline CDR1 and CDR2: SNHLY and FYNNEI. CDR3 DNA: TGTGCCAGCAGTTCGGACTCTTCACCCCTCCACTTT. This sequence encodes CASSSDSSPLHF.

The chain has TRBV1 and TRBJ2-1. TRBV1 is a pseudogene locus. The CDR3 extends over 16 amino acids. The CDR3 reads CTSSQDRGDGNTEQFF. The CDR3 DNA follows: TGCACCAGCAGCCAAGATAGGGGGGACGGCAATACTGAGCAGTTCTTC.

The chain carries TRBV6-6 and TRBJ1-5; 7 bases fit TRBD1. Germline assignment: CDR1 MNHNY and CDR2 SVGAGI (reference sequence). The CDR3 covers 15 residues. V was clipped by 4 bases and J by 5 bases; unmatched bases: 8. Here the CDR3 reads CASSFTGTDHQPQHF. The DNA of the CDR3 is TGTGCCAGCAGTTTCACCGGGACAGACCATCAGCCCCAGCATTTT.

This rearrangement joins TRBV28 to TRBJ1-3, with 10 positions matching TRBD1. V lost 4 bases to trimming and J lost 2 bases; unmatched junction nucleotides: 8. The length of the CDR3 is 17 residues. The germline CDR1 and CDR2 sequences are MDHEN and SYDVKM. The CDR3, as DNA: TGTGCCAGCAGTTCCTCGACAGGGGGCGCAACTGGAAACACCATATATTTT. Translating it yields CASSSSTGGATGNTIYF.

This sequence joins TRBV6-5 and TRBJ2-7; 11 nucleotides agree with TRBD2. The CDR3 runs to 15 residues. Trimming took 0 bases from V and 5 from J; bases not matched to a gene: 3. Germline CDR1 reads MNHEY; CDR2 reads SVGAGI. The CDR3 here is CASSYSIAGGNEQYF. The CDR3 nucleotides read TGTGCCAGCAGTTACTCGATAGCGGGGGGGAACGAGCAGTACTTC.

This clone was detected a few times. This sequence joins TRBV6-6 and TRBJ1-2; D may be TRBD1 (6 bases). Germline lookup yields CDR1 MNHNY and CDR2 SVGAGI (reference sequence). This CDR3 is 12 amino acids long. Between the trimmed V and J ends, which lost 10 bases and 3 bases, there was a span of 12 bases. The CDR3 reads CAIGGVHYGYTF. CDR3 bases: TGTGCCATCGGGGGCGTCCACTATGGCTACACCTTC.

Concerning this clone: At one end, the junction sequence differs from germline, possibly due to a read error. The genes are TRBV7-2 and TRBJ1-5; D gene ambiguous. The germline gives CDR1 SGHTA, CDR2 FQGNSA. The CDR3 runs 14 residues. The DNA for the CDR3 is TGTGCCAGCAGCTCTCCGGGCTCGGATCAGCACCAGCATTTT. It encodes CASSSPGSDQHQHF.